Listed below are T cell receptor beta chains from one sample, sequenced in a study of shared clonotypes between healthy human individuals. Produced via immunoSEQ multiplex PCR; TCRdb's table is partial and in-frame only. The data show approximately 1,500,000 clones, roughly 97% seen once. Sequencing used naive CD4+ T cells sorted from blood. The receptors were gathered from a man aged 25-45 years in good health. Both conserved end residues are part of each CDR3. The D gene is left open where the match is weak. Expanded clones get a size class; other rows say once, few or many, or leave the size out.

v_call	d_call	clone_size	j_call	cdr3_aa	cdr3_nt
TRBV4-1	.	many	TRBJ2-7	CASRKELASYEQYF	TGCGCCAGCCGGAAGGAGCTAGCCTCCTACGAGCAGTACTTC
TRBV2	.	.	TRBJ2-7	CVSSEYEQYF	TGTGTCAGCAGTGAATACGAGCAGTACTTC
TRBV7-2	.	.	TRBJ2-2	CASSLGLSGELFF	TGTGCCAGCAGCTTAGGGCTCTCCGGGGAGCTGTTTTTT
TRBV7-2	.	.	TRBJ1-1	CASSISGSVGPQAFF	TGTGCCAGCAGCATTTCAGGGAGTGTGGGACCCCAAGCTTTCTTT
TRBV18	TRBD1	.	TRBJ1-5	CASSPRPGQGVSQPQHF	TGTGCCAGCTCACCGAGACCGGGACAGGGGGTAAGTCAGCCCCAGCATTTT
TRBV5-1	TRBD2	.	TRBJ2-5	CASSLGLSGRAAETQYF	TGCGCCAGCAGCTTGGGATTAAGCGGGAGGGCCGCGGAGACCCAGTACTTC
TRBV28	TRBD1	.	TRBJ2-2	CASRLGSWTGATGELFF	TGTGCCAGCCGTTTGGGCTCTTGGACAGGGGCCACCGGGGAGCTGTTTTTT
TRBV9	.	.	TRBJ2-2	CASSVALLNTGELFF	TGTGCCAGCAGCGTAGCTTTATTGAACACCGGGGAGCTGTTTTTT
TRBV9	TRBD2	.	TRBJ2-1	CASSVGTSGVGGEQFF	TGTGCCAGCAGCGTAGGGACTAGCGGAGTAGGAGGTGAGCAGTTCTTC
TRBV11-3	.	.	TRBJ2-5	CASSRTAQETQYF	TGTGCCAGCAGCAGGACAGCACAAGAGACCCAGTACTTC
TRBV7-8	TRBD2	.	TRBJ2-3	CASSLKAGGTDTQYF	TGTGCCAGCAGCTTAAAGGCGGGAGGCACAGATACGCAGTATTTT
TRBV29-1	.	.	TRBJ2-5	CSAGGFQETQYF	TGCAGCGCCGGGGGCTTCCAAGAGACCCAGTACTTC
TRBV7-8	TRBD2	.	TRBJ2-1	CASSLASLAGYNEQFF	TGTGCCAGCAGCTTAGCGAGTCTAGCGGGGTACAATGAGCAGTTCTTC
TRBV5-4	.	.	TRBJ2-3	CASSFRQPLSGDTQYF	TGTGCCAGCAGCTTTCGTCAGCCTCTATCCGGGGATACGCAGTATTTT
TRBV28	TRBD2	.	TRBJ2-7	CASSLLSSGSSYEQYF	TGTGCCAGCAGTTTACTATCTAGCGGGAGCTCCTACGAGCAGTACTTC
TRBV7-9	.	.	TRBJ2-7	CASSLDQGGEQYF	TGTGCCAGCAGCTTAGACCAGGGGGGCGAGCAGTACTTC
TRBV5-1	.	.	TRBJ2-3	CASSLAGVGTTDTQYF	TGCGCCAGCAGCTTGGCAGGGGTGGGAACCACAGATACGCAGTATTTT
TRBV9	.	.	TRBJ2-1	CASSVATLNWDLSNEQFF	TGTGCCAGCAGCGTAGCTACCCTCAACTGGGACCTGTCCAATGAGCAGTTCTTC
TRBV11-2	TRBD1	.	TRBJ2-1	CASSWGQHPYNEQFF	TGTGCCAGCAGCTGGGGACAGCACCCCTACAATGAGCAGTTCTTC
TRBV7-9	.	once	TRBJ2-1	CASSFSENEQFF	TGTGCCAGCAGCTTTAGCGAGAATGAGCAGTTCTTC
TRBV7-6	.	.	TRBJ2-7	CASSLTHDLRYEQYF	TGTGCCAGCAGCTTAACACATGACCTTAGATACGAGCAGTACTTC
TRBV18	TRBD2	once	TRBJ2-7	CASSPIAGGPRNEQYF	TGTGCCAGCTCACCGATAGCGGGAGGGCCCCGGAACGAGCAGTACTTC
TRBV19	.	.	TRBJ1-2	CASSTRDASYGYTF	TGTGCCAGTAGTACTAGGGACGCTTCCTATGGCTACACCTTC
TRBV21-1	.	once	TRBJ1-2	CASKQGNYGYTF	TGTGCCAGTAAACAGGGGAACTATGGCTACACCTTC
TRBV18	.	few	TRBJ1-5	CASSPRGLSAEAQHF	TGTGCCAGCTCACCCCGGGGACTCTCCGCTGAGGCCCAGCATTTT
TRBV18	TRBD1	.	TRBJ2-1	CASSPAGDRGQFF	TGTGCCAGCTCACCCGCCGGGGACAGGGGGCAGTTCTTC
TRBV9	.	.	TRBJ2-2	CASSVVGGYPRANTGELFF	TGTGCCAGCAGCGTAGTCGGGGGATATCCACGAGCGAACACCGGGGAGCTGTTTTTT
TRBV18	TRBD1	.	TRBJ2-6	CASSHRGTGANVLTF	TGTGCCAGCTCGCACAGGGGGACTGGGGCCAACGTCCTGACTTTC
TRBV10-1	TRBD1	.	TRBJ2-3	CASSAGTADTQYF	TGCGCCAGCAGTGCCGGGACAGCAGATACGCAGTATTTT
TRBV7-2	.	.	TRBJ1-3	CASSLQVNTIYF	TGTGCCAGCAGCTTACAGGTCAACACCATATATTTT
TRBV18	.	.	TRBJ2-5	CASSPPGTGSETQYF	TGTGCCAGCTCACCACCCGGGACCGGGTCAGAGACCCAGTACTTC
TRBV5-1	.	.	TRBJ2-1	CASSLGLVAVYNEQFF	TGCGCCAGCAGCTTAGGTCTGGTGGCGGTGTACAATGAGCAGTTCTTC
TRBV7-9	.	.	TRBJ1-4	CASSPPGAGKPEKLFF	TGTGCCAGCAGCCCCCCTGGGGCAGGGAAGCCTGAAAAACTGTTTTTT
TRBV7-7	TRBD2	.	TRBJ2-1	CASSATSGWGNEQFF	TGTGCTAGCAGCGCGACTAGCGGCTGGGGTAATGAGCAGTTCTTC
TRBV18	.	.	TRBJ2-1	CASSPPTGTEQFF	TGTGCCAGCTCACCGCCAACCGGGACTGAGCAGTTCTTC
TRBV7-8	TRBD1	.	TRBJ2-2	CASSRGQANTGELFF	TGTGCCAGCAGCCGGGGACAGGCGAACACCGGGGAGCTGTTTTTT
TRBV11-2	.	.	TRBJ1-1	CASSLGTFWGRNTEAFF	TGTGCCAGCAGCTTAGGTACTTTTTGGGGAAGGAACACTGAAGCTTTCTTT
TRBV19	TRBD1	.	TRBJ1-2	CASSMGRGTGAGYGYTF	TGTGCCAGTAGCATGGGACGAGGGACAGGGGCAGGCTATGGCTACACCTTC
TRBV6-1	.	.	TRBJ2-7	CASRDYYEQYF	TGTGCCAGCAGGGACTACTACGAGCAGTACTTC
TRBV10-3	.	.	TRBJ2-1	CAISERGVDEQFF	TGTGCCATCAGTGAACGAGGGGTCGATGAGCAGTTCTTC
TRBV7-2	.	.	TRBJ1-4	CASTTGGTNEKLFF	TGTGCCAGCACCACCGGGGGAACTAATGAAAAACTGTTTTTT
TRBV28	TRBD2	.	TRBJ2-5	CASSLILAGNQETQYF	TGTGCCAGCAGTTTAATATTAGCGGGAAATCAAGAGACCCAGTACTTC
TRBV28	.	.	TRBJ1-4	CASSRGGEKLFF	TGTGCCAGCAGTCGGGGGGGTGAAAAACTGTTTTTT
TRBV29-1	.	once	TRBJ1-4	CSVEGGRNEKLFF	TGCAGCGTTGAAGGGGGGCGGAATGAAAAACTGTTTTTT
TRBV10-2	TRBD2	.	TRBJ2-1	CASSSPTSGNNEQFF	TGCGCCAGCAGTTCGCCGACTAGCGGAAACAATGAGCAGTTCTTC
TRBV6-1	.	.	TRBJ1-4	CASSGGELTNEKLFF	TGTGCCAGCAGTGGGGGGGAACTAACTAATGAAAAACTGTTTTTT
TRBV7-3	.	.	TRBJ2-5	CASSFLVDETQYF	TGTGCCAGCAGCTTTTTGGTGGACGAGACCCAGTACTTC
TRBV28	.	.	TRBJ2-4	CASSLRGSPKKDIQYF	TGTGCCAGCAGTTTAAGGGGGAGTCCCAAGAAGGACATTCAGTACTTC
TRBV11-3	.	.	TRBJ2-1	CASSLGIGSDSSYNEQFF	TGTGCCAGCAGCTTAGGAATCGGGAGTGATAGCTCCTACAATGAGCAGTTCTTC
TRBV4-3	.	.	TRBJ1-4	CASSPGQNEKLFF	TGCGCCAGCAGCCCCGGACAGAATGAAAAACTGTTTTTT
TRBV6-1	.	.	TRBJ2-7	CASSDPLGREQYF	TGTGCCAGCAGTGATCCCCTCGGGCGGGAGCAGTACTTC
TRBV25-1	.	.	TRBJ2-3	CASSGGSTEGQYF	TGTGCCAGCAGTGGGGGAAGTACGGAGGGTCAGTATTTT
TRBV14	.	.	TRBJ1-2	CASSQEPFGVYGYTF	TGTGCCAGCAGCCAAGAGCCATTTGGCGTCTATGGCTACACCTTC
TRBV6-5	TRBD1	.	TRBJ1-1	CASSRTGTGNTEAFF	TGTGCCAGCAGCCGCACCGGGACAGGGAACACTGAAGCTTTCTTT
TRBV18	.	.	TRBJ1-4	CASSLTVATNEKLFF	TGTGCCAGCTCACTAACAGTTGCAACTAATGAAAAACTGTTTTTT
TRBV6-1	.	.	TRBJ1-5	CASSGDPAGNQPQHF	TGTGCCAGCAGTGGGGACCCGGCGGGCAATCAGCCCCAGCATTTT
TRBV19	TRBD2	.	TRBJ2-6	CASTLLAGGISGANVLTF	TGTGCCAGTACTTTATTAGCGGGAGGGATCTCTGGGGCCAACGTCCTGACTTTC
TRBV9	TRBD1	.	TRBJ2-7	CASSGGTVVWHAYEQYF	TGTGCCAGCAGCGGAGGGACAGTGGTTTGGCATGCCTACGAGCAGTACTTC
TRBV13	TRBD2	.	TRBJ2-2	CASTILLALTGELFF	TGTGCCAGCACCATACTACTAGCGCTCACCGGGGAGCTGTTTTTT
TRBV7-9	.	.	TRBJ1-2	CASEARPNYTF	TGTGCCAGCGAAGCCAGGCCAAACTACACCTTC